This T cell receptor (beta chain) was sequenced during a study of blood T cells in healthy people across ages. For the second PCR, which ran for 7 to 11 cycles, a sample-barcoded 5' primer and a J-beta primer mix were used. A single record per CDR3 protein comes from TCRdb applying MiXCR to the 5' RACE reads. The table lists hundreds of thousands of distinct CDR3 sequences, roughly 58% of them singletons. Germline CDR1 is SGHAT and CDR2 is FQNNGV. CDR3 size: 13 residues. Deletions cut 4 bases from V and 8 bases from J, with 13 bases between. The sample taken for sequencing was blood. The TCR sequence derives from a man between 60 and 75 years old in good health. The chain combines TRBV11-2 with TRBJ2-3, with D possibly being TRBD2 (6 bases). As DNA, the CDR3 is TGTGCCAGCAGCTCCCCCGGAGGGGTTACGCAGTATTTT. It codes for CASSSPGGVTQYF. The full variable domain, its missing parts supplied by reference TRBV11-2 and TRBJ2-3, is EAGVAQSPRYKIIEKRQSVAFWCNPISGHATLYWYQQILGQGPKLLIQFQNNGVVDDSQLPKDRFSAERLKGVDSTLKIQPAKLEDSAVYLCASSSPGGVTQYFGPGTRLTVL.